This TCR beta chain was identified in a study of blood T cell repertoires in COVID-19. About the study: COVID-19 samples collected from the United States, Italy and Spain covered acute and convalescent phases. In each case, the material was cDNA or gDNA derived from T cells, B-cell-depleted T cells, or PBMCs.

As processed by the authors: Reference gene primer amplification yielded estimated nucleated cell counts. Only in-frame clones appear in the TCRdb table, and some are missing; sequencing was by immunoSEQ multiplex PCR. The V and J calls and the clone size are those of that table, but D and trimming were determined from the DNA. This table has tens of thousands of clones, about nine tenths appearing once. Germline assignment: CDR1 SGHRS and CDR2 YFSETQ. Trimming took 0 bases from V and 4 from J, leaving 14 bases between them. CDR3 length: 16 amino acids. The V gene is TRBV5-1, the J gene TRBJ1-3; no clear D gene. The sequencing sample was made of peripheral blood. This clonotype originated in a woman in her seventies with acute or convalescent COVID-19. CDR3 bases: TGCGCCAGCAGCTTGGAAAGACCTAGCCACGGAAACACCATATATTTT. It translates to CASSLERPSHGNTIYF.